Here is one T cell receptor (beta chain) with its context. This entry belongs to a study of blood T cell repertoires in COVID-19. This CDR3 is built from 15 residues. CDR1 is LNHDA and CDR2 is SQIVND in the germline V gene (reference sequence). The V end lost 6 bases, the J end lost 6 bases, and 18 bases lay between the germline ends. TCRdb's table, derived via immunoSEQ multiplex PCR, lists solely in-frame clones and lacks some. The table lists under 90,000 clones, around nine tenths of them singletons. The sequence was obtained from a man in his sixties or seventies with active or convalescent COVID-19. Sequencing was done on a sample of peripheral blood. V is TRBV19 and J is TRBJ1-5; no firm D call. The CDR3 sequence is CASSPQPEAGQPQHF. The CDR3 bases are TGTGCCAGTAGCCCCCAACCTGAAGCTGGTCAGCCCCAGCATTTT.